This T cell receptor (beta chain) was captured in a study of siplizumab effects on memory and regulatory T cells. The protocol was immunoSEQ multiplex PCR, while the TCRdb copy is restricted to in-frame clones and leaves out a portion. The table shows about 100,000 clones, with 94% occurring only once. Trimming pared 2 bases from V and 5 bases from J, leaving 13 bases between. The germline gives CDR1 MNHEY, CDR2 SVGAGI. The CDR3 length is 14 residues. The source is a human donor in good health. Sequencing input: non-Treg CD4+ T cells sorted from blood. This chain uses TRBV6-5 with TRBJ2-7; no definite D call. Written as DNA, the CDR3 is TGTGCCAGCAGTTACGGCGGCAGTTCCGACGAGCAGTACTTC. It yields the protein CASSYGGSSDEQYF.